Listed below are T cell receptor beta chains from one sample, sequenced in a study of shared clonotypes between healthy human individuals. Method: immunoSEQ multiplex PCR; TCRdb's copy keeps in-frame clones and lacks some. The sample shows about 1.1 million clones, about four fifths of them seen only once. Input material: memory CD4+ T cells from PBMCs. The receptors originated from a man younger than 35 in good health. Some clones in this sample may be carry-over from other donors' samples. CDR3s include the opening cysteine and the closing phenylalanine or tryptophan. D genes are given only for firm matches. Only part of the rows carry a size: once, few, many, or a class if the clone is expanded.

many,TRBJ1-5,TRBV11-2,-,CASSLDPSKNQPQHF,TGTGCCAGCAGCTTAGATCCCTCGAAGAATCAGCCCCAGCATTTT
-,TRBJ2-5,TRBV18,-,CASSPIEGETQYF,TGTGCCAGCTCACCGATAGAGGGGGAGACCCAGTACTTC
once,TRBJ2-6,TRBV5-5,-,CASFIVVAQSRANVLTF,TGTGCCAGCTTTATAGTTGTCGCACAAAGTCGGGCCAACGTCCTGACTTTC
few,TRBJ2-5,TRBV5-6,-,CASSQQGLETQYF,TGTGCCAGCAGTCAACAGGGATTGGAGACCCAGTACTTC
many,TRBJ2-1,TRBV7-9,TRBD2,CASSPSWLGGRALEQFF,TGTGCCAGCAGCCCCTCCTGGTTGGGCGGGAGGGCCCTTGAGCAGTTCTTC
-,TRBJ2-2,TRBV6-6,-,CASSYSSRVVWELFF,TGTGCCAGCAGTTACTCGTCCAGGGTGGTCTGGGAGCTGTTTTTT
-,TRBJ2-4,TRBV14,TRBD1,CASRERGRGSKNIQYF,TGTGCCAGCAGAGAAAGGGGGCGCGGGTCCAAAAACATTCAGTACTTC
few,TRBJ2-3,TRBV13,-,CASSLVGGRGKYTDTQYF,TGTGCCAGCAGCCTTGTGGGGGGTCGTGGGAAATACACAGATACGCAGTATTTT
-,TRBJ2-3,TRBV28,-,CASIYTDTQYF,TGTGCCAGCATATACACAGATACGCAGTATTTT
few,TRBJ1-1,TRBV18,-,CASSLTYRDASEAFF,TGTGCCAGCTCTCTTACCTACAGGGATGCGTCTGAAGCTTTCTTT
-,TRBJ2-3,TRBV2,-,CASSLLGSGTDTQYF,TGTGCCAGCAGTCTTTTGGGTTCGGGCACAGATACGCAGTATTTT
-,TRBJ2-5,TRBV7-9,-,CASSPNPLNPQYF,TGTGCCAGCAGCCCCAACCCCCTTAACCCCCAGTACTTC
-,TRBJ1-4,TRBV5-5,-,CASTEGRRIEKLFF,TGTGCCAGCACCGAGGGACGGAGAATTGAAAAACTGTTTTTT
few,TRBJ2-7,TRBV6-5,-,CASSYSIVAGAEQYF,TGTGCCAGCAGTTACTCGATTGTCGCAGGGGCCGAGCAGTACTTC
-,TRBJ1-3,TRBV6-1,-,CASSDRSSGNTIYF,TGTGCCAGCAGTGACAGGTCCTCTGGAAACACCATATATTTT
-,TRBJ2-5,TRBV28,-,CASSLTRVRETQYF,TGTGCCAGCAGTTTGACGAGGGTTAGAGAGACCCAGTACTTC
-,TRBJ1-5,TRBV9,TRBD1,CASSLTGGEPQHF,TGTGCCAGCTCCCTGACAGGGGGCGAACCCCAGCATTTT
once,TRBJ1-4,TRBV10-1,TRBD1,CASSGQGASEKLFF,TGCGCCAGCAGTGGACAGGGGGCTTCTGAAAAACTGTTTTTT
-,TRBJ2-3,TRBV7-2,TRBD2,CASSIGTSGRARDTQYF,TGTGCCAGCAGCATAGGGACTAGCGGGAGGGCCAGGGATACGCAGTATTTT
few,TRBJ2-5,TRBV10-3,-,CAISESASPETQYF,TGTGCCATCAGTGAGTCGGCTAGCCCGGAGACCCAGTACTTC
-,TRBJ1-5,TRBV5-5,TRBD1,CASSWTGDSNQPQHF,TGTGCCAGCAGCTGGACAGGAGATAGCAATCAGCCCCAGCATTTT
few,TRBJ2-3,TRBV11-1,-,CASSRDGGTDTQYF,TGTGCCAGCAGCCGGGATGGGGGCACAGATACGCAGTATTTT
few,TRBJ1-1,TRBV29-1,-,CSVVAQRPDTEAFF,TGCAGCGTGGTGGCTCAGCGGCCCGACACTGAAGCTTTCTTT
-,TRBJ1-3,TRBV19,-,CASSDSHSGNTIYF,TGTGCCAGTAGTGACTCCCACTCTGGAAACACCATATATTTT
few,TRBJ2-7,TRBV28,-,CASSLSLREQYF,TGTGCCAGCAGTTTATCGCTTCGTGAGCAGTACTTC
-,TRBJ1-1,TRBV18,-,CASSPPRGGLNTEAFF,TGTGCCAGCTCACCCCCGAGGGGGGGCTTGAACACTGAAGCTTTCTTT
-,TRBJ1-2,TRBV6-1,TRBD1,CASREQGVAVGYGYTF,TGTGCCAGCAGGGAACAGGGGGTGGCGGTGGGCTATGGCTACACCTTC
-,TRBJ1-2,TRBV28,-,CASTKRRPSGNYGYTF,TGTGCCAGTACAAAACGTCGGCCGTCGGGGAACTATGGCTACACCTTC
-,TRBJ2-7,TRBV19,TRBD2,CASSSPGGVYEQYF,TGTGCCAGTAGTTCCCCGGGGGGGGTCTACGAGCAGTACTTC
-,TRBJ2-2,TRBV2,TRBD2,CASTGASGANTGELFF,TGTGCCAGTACTGGGGCTAGCGGGGCGAACACCGGGGAGCTGTTTTTT
-,TRBJ2-7,TRBV2,-,CASSVSTREQYF,TGTGCCAGCAGTGTGTCGACCAGGGAGCAGTACTTC
-,TRBJ1-2,TRBV5-1,TRBD1,CASSPGQGEYGYTF,TGCGCCAGCAGCCCGGGACAGGGGGAGTATGGCTACACCTTC
-,TRBJ2-2,TRBV6-1,TRBD1,CATWTGGAPGELFF,TGTGCCACCTGGACAGGGGGCGCCCCCGGGGAGCTGTTTTTT
-,TRBJ2-5,TRBV18,TRBD2,CASSPGTSGPSGTQYF,TGTGCCAGCTCACCCGGGACTAGCGGGCCCTCAGGGACCCAGTACTTC
-,TRBJ1-5,TRBV10-3,TRBD1,CASSQTGGGQPQHF,TGTGCCAGCAGTCAGACAGGGGGCGGGCAGCCCCAGCATTTT
-,TRBJ2-3,TRBV7-2,-,CASSLAWASDTQYF,TGTGCCAGCAGCTTAGCGTGGGCATCGGATACGCAGTATTTT
few,TRBJ1-2,TRBV6-5,TRBD1,CASSDRGYGYTF,TGTGCCAGCAGCGACAGGGGGTATGGCTACACCTTC
once,TRBJ2-1,TRBV19,TRBD2,CASSHLASGNINNEQFF,TGTGCCAGTAGTCATCTCGCAAGCGGGAATATAAACAATGAGCAGTTCTTC